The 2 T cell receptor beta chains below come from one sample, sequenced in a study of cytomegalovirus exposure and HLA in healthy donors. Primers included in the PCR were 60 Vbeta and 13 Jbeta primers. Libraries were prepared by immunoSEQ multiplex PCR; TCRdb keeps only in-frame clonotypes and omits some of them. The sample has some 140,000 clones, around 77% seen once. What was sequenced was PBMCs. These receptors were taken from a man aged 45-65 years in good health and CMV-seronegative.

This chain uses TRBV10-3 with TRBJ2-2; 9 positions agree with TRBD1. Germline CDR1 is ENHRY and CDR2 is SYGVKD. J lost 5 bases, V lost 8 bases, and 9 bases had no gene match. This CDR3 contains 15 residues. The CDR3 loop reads CAISPGQGGTGELFF. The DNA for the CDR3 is TGTGCCATCTCGCCGGGACAGGGAGGTACCGGGGAGCTGTTTTTT.

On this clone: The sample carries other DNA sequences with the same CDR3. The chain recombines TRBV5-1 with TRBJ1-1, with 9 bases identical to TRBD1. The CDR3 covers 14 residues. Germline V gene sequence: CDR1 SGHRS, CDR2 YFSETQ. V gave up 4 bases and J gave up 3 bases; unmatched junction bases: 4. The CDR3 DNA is TGCGCCAGCAGCCTAGACAGGGGGTACACTGAAGCTTTCTTT. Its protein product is CASSLDRGYTEAFF.